This TCR beta chain was identified in a study of control samples from healthy donors and cancer patients. Profiled with immunoSEQ multiplex PCR; TCRdb holds only in-frame clones, not every one. This table has more than 50,000 clones, around 96% appearing once. Germline trimming cut 6 bases from V and 11 bases from J; bases unmatched to any gene: 21. The CDR3 runs 16 residues. CDR1 MNHEY and CDR2 SMNVEV come from the germline V gene (reference sequence). This TCR derives from a woman between 18 and 29 years old in good health. V and J are TRBV27 and TRBJ1-1, with 7 nucleotides matching TRBD1. Sequencing was carried out using blood. The CDR3 bases are TGTGCCAGCAGGCCTTCTTCCGGGACAGCGGGCTTTTATGCTTTCTTT. This encodes CASRPSSGTAGFYAFF.